The clone carrying this TCR beta chain was detected only a few times. Residents of 24 US areas, aged about 18 to 95 years, made up the participants. Cohort allocation depended upon clinical history that participants reported. Here immunoSEQ multiplex PCR was the method, and the copy in TCRdb shows in-frame clones only, minus some. The repertoire includes hundreds of thousands of clones, about nine tenths of them detected once, and roughly 1.2% sits in the top ten. This sample is part of a study of blood T cell repertoires in COVID-19. Study details: T cells, B-cell-depleted T cells, or PBMCs provided the cDNA or gDNA that served as material.

The CDR3 is made up of 15 amino acids. The clonotype originates from a woman in her thirties or forties with acute COVID-19. The J gene is TRBJ1-1, the V gene TRBV21-1; TRBD1, the table's D call, lacks a check against the DNA. TRBV21-1 constitutes a pseudogene. Sequencing was done on a sample of PBMCs or T cells enriched from blood (not recorded which). CDR3 in DNA: TGTGCCAGCAGCATTTTGAGACCAGGCAACACTGAAGCTTTCTTT. It codes for CASSILRPGNTEAFF.